This TCR beta chain was found in a study of blood T cell repertoires in COVID-19. This clone was detected once. The CDR3 is 16 residues long. V was pared by 4 bases and J by 8 bases, with 14 bases of the junction left unmatched. The V gene's germline CDR1 is LGHDT and CDR2 YNNKEL (reference sequence). Here immunoSEQ multiplex PCR was the method, and the copy in TCRdb shows in-frame clones only, minus some. The sample carries tens of thousands of clones, 91% recorded once. The origin of this receptor is a woman in her 50s in a cohort sampled during active COVID-19. The sample consisted of peripheral blood. This chain connects TRBV3-1 (or the pseudogene TRBV3-2) to TRBJ2-1, with 7 bases matching TRBD2. The CDR3 DNA sequence: TGTGCCAGCAGCCCTGTTACCGGGACGGGGGGTCATGAGCAGTTCTTC. Protein product: CASSPVTGTGGHEQFF.